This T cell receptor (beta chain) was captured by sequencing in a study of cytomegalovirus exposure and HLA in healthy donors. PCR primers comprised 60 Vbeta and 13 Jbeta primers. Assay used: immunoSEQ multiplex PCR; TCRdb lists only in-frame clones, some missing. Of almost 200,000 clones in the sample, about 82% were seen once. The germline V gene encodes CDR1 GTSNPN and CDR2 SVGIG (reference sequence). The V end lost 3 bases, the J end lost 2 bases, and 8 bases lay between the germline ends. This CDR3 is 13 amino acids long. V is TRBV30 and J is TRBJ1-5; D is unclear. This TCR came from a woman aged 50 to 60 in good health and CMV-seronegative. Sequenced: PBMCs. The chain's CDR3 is CAWSAGGNQPQHF. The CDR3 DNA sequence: TGTGCCTGGAGCGCCGGGGGCAATCAGCCCCAGCATTTT.